The clone carrying this T cell receptor beta chain was detected only once. Antigen specificity is unknown. The entry originates in a study of blood T cells in healthy people across ages. Study-level results: Whereas aged donors had fewer naive CD4+ cells, long-lived donors had more of them and higher diversity.

Using a J-beta primer mix together with a sample-barcoded 5' primer, a second PCR was run for roughly 6 to 11 cycles. TCRdb analysed the 5' RACE reads with MiXCR anew, one entry per CDR3 protein. The sample shows about 510,000 distinct CDR3 sequences, approximately 26% of them seen only once. Per germline, CDR1 SGHTA and CDR2 FQGNSA. The V and J ends lost 1 base and 2 bases, in that order; junction bases with no gene match: 7. This CDR3 comprises 17 residues. Separately, the same data were catalogued under a study of T cells of mothers and their children. That paper adds: A few healthy Caucasian mothers, along with their six children, served as the donors. Evidence of persistent microchimeric T cell clones was absent.

This chain joins TRBV7-2 and TRBJ2-5, with 10 bases that match TRBD2. Sample: blood. This TCR was sampled from a boy between 2 and 15 years old in good health. The chain's CDR3 is CASSLGSSGGLQETQYF. The CDR3 DNA is TGTGCCAGCAGCTTAGGGTCTAGCGGGGGACTTCAAGAGACCCAGTACTTC.